This T cell receptor beta chain was documented in a study of cytomegalovirus exposure and HLA in healthy donors. Study-level results: Apart from CMV serostatus, no immune exposure information was available. The presence/absence work took it that sequencing depth was about the same across donors.

V lost 0 bases, J lost 1 base, and 2 bases stayed unmatched. The length of the CDR3 is 16 residues. Germline lookup yields CDR1 MRHNA and CDR2 SNTAGT. 13 Jbeta primers and 60 Vbeta primers were used for the PCR. The data were produced by immunoSEQ multiplex PCR, yet TCRdb's version contains in-frame clones alone and is incomplete. This table holds some 100,000 clones, about 70% found once. As for this clone: Its antigen is not identified.

The chain has TRBV6-4 and TRBJ1-1; TRBD1 matches 10 bases. This TCR was recovered from a woman aged 40 to 50 in good health and CMV-seronegative. Material for sequencing was PBMCs. CDR3 DNA sequence: TGTGCCAGCAGTGACTCAGGGACAGGGGAGAACACTGAAGCTTTCTTT. Protein product: CASSDSGTGENTEAFF.